The rows below give T cell receptor beta chains drawn from one sample of a study of blood T cell repertoires in COVID-19. Method: immunoSEQ multiplex PCR; TCRdb's copy keeps in-frame clones and lacks some. The table lists fewer than 70,000 clones, about 78% of them singletons, with around 5% in the top ten. The sample taken for sequencing was peripheral blood. These receptors originate from a human donor in a cohort sampled during active COVID-19. Each CDR3 is given with its conserved first and last residue. D genes are given only for firm matches. Clone size is not always given. Where it is, it says once, few, many or a class for expanded clones.

abundance: .
v_gene: TRBV6-6
d_gene: TRBD1
j_gene: TRBJ1-3
CDR3nt: TGTGCCAGCAGTTACTCATCAGGGGGCGCAGGAAACACCATATATTTT
CDR3aa: CASSYSSGGAGNTIYF

abundance: .
v_gene: TRBV28
d_gene: .
j_gene: TRBJ2-7
CDR3nt: TGTGCCAGCAGTTCGGCAGGGTTTGTGGTGGAATCCTCCGAGCAGTACTTC
CDR3aa: CASSSAGFVVESSEQYF

abundance: few
v_gene: TRBV2
d_gene: TRBD1
j_gene: TRBJ2-7
CDR3nt: TGTGCCAGTTCCGGACAGGGCTACTACGAGCAGTACTTC
CDR3aa: CASSGQGYYEQYF

abundance: .
v_gene: TRBV5-1
d_gene: TRBD2
j_gene: TRBJ2-5
CDR3nt: TGCGCCAGCAGCACCGGGACTAGCGGACAAGAGACCCAGTACTTC
CDR3aa: CASSTGTSGQETQYF

abundance: .
v_gene: TRBV18
d_gene: .
j_gene: TRBJ1-6
CDR3nt: TGTGCCAGCTCACCCGAGACAGCTAATTCACCCCTCCACTTT
CDR3aa: CASSPETANSPLHF

abundance: once
v_gene: TRBV5-1
d_gene: .
j_gene: TRBJ2-7
CDR3nt: TGCGCCAGCAGCTTGGTAGGGGGGGCATCAACCTACGAGCAGTACTTC
CDR3aa: CASSLVGGASTYEQYF

abundance: .
v_gene: TRBV19
d_gene: .
j_gene: TRBJ1-1
CDR3nt: TGTGCCAGTAGTATACAACGGTCGAACACTGAAGCTTTCTTT
CDR3aa: CASSIQRSNTEAFF

abundance: .
v_gene: TRBV12-3/TRBV12-4
d_gene: .
j_gene: TRBJ2-7
CDR3nt: TGTGCCAGCAGTTTGGGACACCAATACGAGCAGTACTTC
CDR3aa: CASSLGHQYEQYF

abundance: .
v_gene: TRBV7-9
d_gene: TRBD1
j_gene: TRBJ2-3
CDR3nt: TGTGCCAGCAGCTTGACGCAGGGGGTGGATACGCAGTATTTT
CDR3aa: CASSLTQGVDTQYF

abundance: .
v_gene: TRBV4-1
d_gene: .
j_gene: TRBJ2-5
CDR3nt: TGCGCCAGCAGCCAAGATCGGCTGACAAGAGAAGAGACCCAGTACTTC
CDR3aa: CASSQDRLTREETQYF

abundance: few
v_gene: TRBV27
d_gene: TRBD1
j_gene: TRBJ2-5
CDR3nt: TGTGCCAGCAGTTCGTCGAGACAGGGGGGGGAGACCCAGTACTTC
CDR3aa: CASSSSRQGGETQYF

abundance: .
v_gene: TRBV4-3
d_gene: .
j_gene: TRBJ2-1
CDR3nt: TGCGCCAGCAGCCAAGATAAGGCAGGGTCGTGGAATGAGCAGTTCTTC
CDR3aa: CASSQDKAGSWNEQFF

abundance: .
v_gene: TRBV9
d_gene: TRBD1
j_gene: TRBJ1-2
CDR3nt: TGTGCCAGCAGCGTATCCAGGGGGAGCTTATCGGGCTACACCTTC
CDR3aa: CASSVSRGSLSGYTF

abundance: .
v_gene: TRBV19
d_gene: TRBD1
j_gene: TRBJ1-2
CDR3nt: TGTGCCAGTAGTAAATCAACAGGGGGGAACTATGGCTACACCTTC
CDR3aa: CASSKSTGGNYGYTF

abundance: .
v_gene: TRBV9
d_gene: .
j_gene: TRBJ1-2
CDR3nt: TGTGCCAGCAGCGTAGCGAGAAGGGGGGGATATGGCTACACCTTC
CDR3aa: CASSVARRGGYGYTF